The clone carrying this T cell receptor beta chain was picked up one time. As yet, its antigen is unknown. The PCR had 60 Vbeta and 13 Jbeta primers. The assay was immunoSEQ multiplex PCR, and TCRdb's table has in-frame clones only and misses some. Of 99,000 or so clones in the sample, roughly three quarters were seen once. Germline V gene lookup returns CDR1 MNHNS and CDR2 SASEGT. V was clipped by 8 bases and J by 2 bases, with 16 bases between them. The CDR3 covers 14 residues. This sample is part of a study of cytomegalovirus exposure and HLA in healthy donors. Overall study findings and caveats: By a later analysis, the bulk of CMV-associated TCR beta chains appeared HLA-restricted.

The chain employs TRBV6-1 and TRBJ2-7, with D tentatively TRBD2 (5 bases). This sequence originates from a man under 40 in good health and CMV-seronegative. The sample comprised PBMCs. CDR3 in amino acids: CASRIQEGTYEQYF. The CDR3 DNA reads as TGTGCCAGCCGGATACAAGAGGGAACCTACGAGCAGTACTTC.